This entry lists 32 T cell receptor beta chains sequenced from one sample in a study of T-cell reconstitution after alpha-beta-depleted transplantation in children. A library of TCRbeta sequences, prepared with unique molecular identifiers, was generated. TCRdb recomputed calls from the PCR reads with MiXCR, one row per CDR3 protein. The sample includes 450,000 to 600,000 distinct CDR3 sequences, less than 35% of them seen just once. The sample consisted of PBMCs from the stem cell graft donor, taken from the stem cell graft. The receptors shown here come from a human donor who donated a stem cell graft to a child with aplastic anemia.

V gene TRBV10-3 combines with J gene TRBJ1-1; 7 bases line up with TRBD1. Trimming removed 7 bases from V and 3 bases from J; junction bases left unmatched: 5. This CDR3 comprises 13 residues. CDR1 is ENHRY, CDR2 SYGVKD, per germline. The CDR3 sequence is CAIMGTEYTEAFF. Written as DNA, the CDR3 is TGTGCCATCATGGGGACAGAGTACACTGAAGCTTTCTTT.

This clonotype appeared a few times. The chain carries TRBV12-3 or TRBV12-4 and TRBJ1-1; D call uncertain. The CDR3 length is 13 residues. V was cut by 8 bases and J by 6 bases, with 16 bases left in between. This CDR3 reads CASVSASVSEAFF. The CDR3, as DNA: TGTGCCAGCGTATCGGCGTCAGTCTCTGAAGCTTTCTTT.

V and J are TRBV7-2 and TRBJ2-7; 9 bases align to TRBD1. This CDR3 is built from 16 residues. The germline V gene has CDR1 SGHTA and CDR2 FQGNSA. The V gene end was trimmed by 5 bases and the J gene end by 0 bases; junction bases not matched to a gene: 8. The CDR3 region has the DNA TGTGCCAGCAGCAGACAGGGGGGCGTTGGCTCCTACGAGCAGTACTTC. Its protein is CASSRQGGVGSYEQYF. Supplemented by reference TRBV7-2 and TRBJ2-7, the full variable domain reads GAGVSQSPSNKVTEKGKDVELRCDPISGHTALYWYRQSLGQGLEFLIYFQGNSAPDKSGLPSDRFSAERTGGSVSTLTIQRTQQEDSAVYLCASSRQGGVGSYEQYFGPGTRLTVT.

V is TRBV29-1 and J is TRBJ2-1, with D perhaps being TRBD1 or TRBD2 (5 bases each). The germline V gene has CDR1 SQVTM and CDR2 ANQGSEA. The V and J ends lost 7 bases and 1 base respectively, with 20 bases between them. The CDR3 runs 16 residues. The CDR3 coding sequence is TGCAGCGCCACACCCCCATGGGACGGTTCCTACAATGAGCAGTTCTTC. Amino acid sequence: CSATPPWDGSYNEQFF.

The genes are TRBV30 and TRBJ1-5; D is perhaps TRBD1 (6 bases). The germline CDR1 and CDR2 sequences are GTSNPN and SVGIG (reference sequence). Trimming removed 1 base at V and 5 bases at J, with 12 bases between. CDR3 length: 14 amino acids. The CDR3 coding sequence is TGTGCCTGGAGTGCCACGAACAGGGATCAGCCCCAGCATTTT. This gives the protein CAWSATNRDQPQHF.

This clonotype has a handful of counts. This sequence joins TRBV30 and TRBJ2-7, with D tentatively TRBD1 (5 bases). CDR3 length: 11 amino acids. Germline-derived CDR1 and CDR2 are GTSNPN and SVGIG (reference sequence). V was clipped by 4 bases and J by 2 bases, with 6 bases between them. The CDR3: CAWTRAYEQYF. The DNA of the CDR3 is TGTGCCTGGACCAGGGCCTACGAGCAGTACTTC.

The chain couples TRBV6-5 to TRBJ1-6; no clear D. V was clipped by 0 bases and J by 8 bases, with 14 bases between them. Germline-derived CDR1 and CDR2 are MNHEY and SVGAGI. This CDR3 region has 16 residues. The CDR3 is CASSYSEWARHSPLHF. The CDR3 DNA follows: TGTGCCAGCAGTTACTCGGAGTGGGCTCGGCATTCACCCCTCCACTTT.

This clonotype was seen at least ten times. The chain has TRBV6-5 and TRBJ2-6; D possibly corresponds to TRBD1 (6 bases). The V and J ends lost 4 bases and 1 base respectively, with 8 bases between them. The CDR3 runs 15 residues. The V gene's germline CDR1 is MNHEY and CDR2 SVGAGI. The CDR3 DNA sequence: TGTGCCAGCAGTTCTACAGGGTCTGGGGCCAACGTCCTGACTTTC. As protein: CASSSTGSGANVLTF.

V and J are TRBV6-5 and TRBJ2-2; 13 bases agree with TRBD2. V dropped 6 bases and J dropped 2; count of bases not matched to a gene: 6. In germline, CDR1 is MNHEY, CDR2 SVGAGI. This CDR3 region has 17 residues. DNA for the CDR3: TGTGCCAGCAGCCGGACTAGCGGGAGAGTAAACACCGGGGAGCTGTTTTTT. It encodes CASSRTSGRVNTGELFF.

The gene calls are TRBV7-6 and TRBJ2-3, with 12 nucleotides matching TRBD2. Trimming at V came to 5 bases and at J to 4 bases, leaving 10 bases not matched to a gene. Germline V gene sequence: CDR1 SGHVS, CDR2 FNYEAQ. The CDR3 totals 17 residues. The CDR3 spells CASSPDASGRAADTQYF. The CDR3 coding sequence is TGTGCCAGCAGCCCAGACGCTAGCGGGAGGGCCGCAGATACGCAGTATTTT.

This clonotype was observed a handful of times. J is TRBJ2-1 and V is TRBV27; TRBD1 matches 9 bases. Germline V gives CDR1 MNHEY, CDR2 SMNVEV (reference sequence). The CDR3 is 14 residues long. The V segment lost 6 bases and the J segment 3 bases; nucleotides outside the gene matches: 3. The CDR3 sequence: CASSRDRVYNEQFF. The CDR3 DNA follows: TGTGCCAGCAGCCGGGACAGGGTCTACAATGAGCAGTTCTTC.

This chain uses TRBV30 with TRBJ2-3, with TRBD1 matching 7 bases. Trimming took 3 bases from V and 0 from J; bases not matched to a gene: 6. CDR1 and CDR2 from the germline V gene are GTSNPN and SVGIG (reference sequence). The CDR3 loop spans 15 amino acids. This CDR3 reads CAWRGRTGSTDTQYF. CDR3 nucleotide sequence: TGTGCCTGGAGGGGGCGGACAGGAAGCACAGATACGCAGTATTTT.

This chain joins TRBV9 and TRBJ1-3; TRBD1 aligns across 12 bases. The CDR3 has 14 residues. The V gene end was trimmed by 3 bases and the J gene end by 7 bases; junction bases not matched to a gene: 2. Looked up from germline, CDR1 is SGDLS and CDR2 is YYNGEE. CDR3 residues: CASSAGQGANTIYF. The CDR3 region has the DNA TGTGCCAGCAGCGCGGGACAGGGGGCGAACACCATATATTTT.

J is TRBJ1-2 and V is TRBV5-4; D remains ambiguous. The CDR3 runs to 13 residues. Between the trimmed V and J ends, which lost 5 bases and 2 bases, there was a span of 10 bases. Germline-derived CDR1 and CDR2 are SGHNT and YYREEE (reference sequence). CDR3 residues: CASRAGSNYGYTF. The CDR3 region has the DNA TGTGCCAGCAGGGCAGGATCAAACTATGGCTACACCTTC. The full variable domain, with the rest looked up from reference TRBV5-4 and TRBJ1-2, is ETGVTQSPTHLIKTRGQQVTLRCSSQSGHNTVSWYQQALGQGPQFIFQYYREEENGRGNFPPRFSGLQFPNYSSELNVNALELDDSALYLCASRAGSNYGYTFGSGTRLTVV.

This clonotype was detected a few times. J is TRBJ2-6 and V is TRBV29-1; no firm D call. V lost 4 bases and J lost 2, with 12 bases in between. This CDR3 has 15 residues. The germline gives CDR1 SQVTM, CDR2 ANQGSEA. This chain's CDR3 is CSVGPLSTGANVLTF. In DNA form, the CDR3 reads TGCAGCGTTGGCCCGCTCAGCACTGGGGCCAACGTCCTGACTTTC.

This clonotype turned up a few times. The CDR3 reads CASSGGDGLYEQYV. Written as DNA, the CDR3 is TGCGCCAGCAGCGGGGGGGACGGCCTATACGAGCAGTACGTC. This chain connects TRBV5-1 to TRBJ2-7; 7 bases map to TRBD2. V was pared by 4 bases and J by 4 bases, with 8 bases of the junction left unmatched. The CDR3 has 14 amino acids. Germline V gives CDR1 SGHRS, CDR2 YFSETQ.

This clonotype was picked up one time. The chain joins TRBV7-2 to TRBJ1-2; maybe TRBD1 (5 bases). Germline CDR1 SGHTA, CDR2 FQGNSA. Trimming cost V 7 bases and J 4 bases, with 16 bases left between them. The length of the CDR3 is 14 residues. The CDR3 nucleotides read TGTGCCAGCACCCCGGGTGAGGGGACCTATGGCTACACCTTC. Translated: CASTPGEGTYGYTF. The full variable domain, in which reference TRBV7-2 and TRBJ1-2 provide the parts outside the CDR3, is GAGVSQSPSNKVTEKGKDVELRCDPISGHTALYWYRQSLGQGLEFLIYFQGNSAPDKSGLPSDRFSAERTGGSVSTLTIQRTQQEDSAVYLCASTPGEGTYGYTFGSGTRLTVV.

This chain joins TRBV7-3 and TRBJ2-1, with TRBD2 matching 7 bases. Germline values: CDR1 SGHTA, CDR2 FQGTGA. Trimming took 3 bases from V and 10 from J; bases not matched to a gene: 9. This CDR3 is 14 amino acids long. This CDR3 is CASSLRRETSEQFF. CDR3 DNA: TGTGCCAGCAGCTTGAGGCGGGAGACGAGCGAGCAGTTCTTC.

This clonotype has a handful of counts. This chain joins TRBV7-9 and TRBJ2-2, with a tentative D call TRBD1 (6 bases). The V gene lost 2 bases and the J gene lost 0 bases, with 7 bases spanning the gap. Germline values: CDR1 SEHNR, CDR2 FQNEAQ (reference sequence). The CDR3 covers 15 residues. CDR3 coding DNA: TGTGCCAGCAGCTTACCAGGGGCGAACACCGGGGAGCTGTTTTTT. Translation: CASSLPGANTGELFF.

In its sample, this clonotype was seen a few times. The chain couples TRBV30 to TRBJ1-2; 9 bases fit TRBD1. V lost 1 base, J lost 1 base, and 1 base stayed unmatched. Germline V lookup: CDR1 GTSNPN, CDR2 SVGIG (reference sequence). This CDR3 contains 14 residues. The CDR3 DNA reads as TGTGCCTGGAGTGGGGGACAGGGTAACTATGGCTACACCTTC. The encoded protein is CAWSGGQGNYGYTF.

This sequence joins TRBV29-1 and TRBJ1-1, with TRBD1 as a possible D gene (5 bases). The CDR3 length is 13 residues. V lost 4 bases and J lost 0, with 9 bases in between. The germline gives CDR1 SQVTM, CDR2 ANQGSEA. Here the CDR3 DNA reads TGCAGCGTTGCTGCAGGGTTGAACACTGAAGCTTTCTTT. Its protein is CSVAAGLNTEAFF.

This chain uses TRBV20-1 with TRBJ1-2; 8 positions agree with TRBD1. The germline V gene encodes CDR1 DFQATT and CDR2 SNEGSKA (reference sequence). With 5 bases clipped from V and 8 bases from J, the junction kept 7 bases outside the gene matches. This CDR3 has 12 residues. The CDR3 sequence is CSAWTGHRGYTF. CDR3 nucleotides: TGCAGTGCTTGGACAGGGCACCGGGGCTACACCTTC.

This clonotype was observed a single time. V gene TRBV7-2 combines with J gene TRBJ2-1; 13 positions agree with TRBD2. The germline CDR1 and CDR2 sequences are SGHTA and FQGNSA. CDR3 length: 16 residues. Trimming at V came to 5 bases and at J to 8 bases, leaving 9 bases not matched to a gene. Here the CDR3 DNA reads TGTGCCAGCAGCCAACTAGCGGGAGGGCCTAGCTATGAGCAGTTCTTC. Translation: CASSQLAGGPSYEQFF.

This CDR3 reads CASSLLARVGTEAFF. The CDR3 nucleotides are TGTGCCAGCAGTTTATTAGCCAGGGTAGGGACTGAAGCTTTCTTT. V usage is TRBV12-3 or TRBV12-4 and J usage is TRBJ1-1, with D possibly being TRBD1 (5 bases). The CDR3 covers 15 residues. The V end lost 2 bases, the J end lost 5 bases, and 15 bases lay between the germline ends.

The CDR3 sequence is CASSLKGTGANVLTF. In nucleotides, the CDR3 is TGTGCCAGCAGTTTAAAAGGGACTGGGGCCAACGTCCTGACTTTC. The gene calls are TRBV12-3 or TRBV12-4 and TRBJ2-6; D remains unclear. The CDR3 loop spans 15 amino acids. V lost 2 bases and J lost 2, with 7 bases in between.

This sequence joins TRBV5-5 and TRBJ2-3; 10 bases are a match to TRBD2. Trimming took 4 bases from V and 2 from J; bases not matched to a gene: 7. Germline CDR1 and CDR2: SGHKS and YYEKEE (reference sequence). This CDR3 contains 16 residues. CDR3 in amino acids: CASSPSAGGLTDTQYF. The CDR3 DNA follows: TGTGCCAGCAGCCCCTCAGCGGGAGGGCTCACAGATACGCAGTATTTT.

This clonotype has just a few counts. This chain's CDR3 is CASSLVGTENTEAFF. In DNA, the CDR3 is TGCGCCAGCAGCTTGGTGGGGACAGAGAACACTGAAGCTTTCTTT. This chain links TRBV5-1 with TRBJ1-1; 7 bases map to TRBD1. The V and J ends lost 0 bases and 1 base, in that order; junction bases with no gene match: 3. The CDR3 has 15 amino acids. Germline CDR1 reads SGHRS; CDR2 reads YFSETQ.

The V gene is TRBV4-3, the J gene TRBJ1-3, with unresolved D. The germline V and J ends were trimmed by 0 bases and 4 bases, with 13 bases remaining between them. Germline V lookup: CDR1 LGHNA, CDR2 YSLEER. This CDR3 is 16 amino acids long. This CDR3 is CASSQDLHHPGNTIYF. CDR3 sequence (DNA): TGCGCCAGCAGCCAAGATTTACACCACCCAGGAAACACCATATATTTT.

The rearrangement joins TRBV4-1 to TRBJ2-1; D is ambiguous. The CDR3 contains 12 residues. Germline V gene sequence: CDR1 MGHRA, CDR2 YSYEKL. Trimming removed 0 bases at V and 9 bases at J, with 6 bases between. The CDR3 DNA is TGCGCCAGCAGCCAAGAGCCCACTGAGCAGTTCTTC. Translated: CASSQEPTEQFF.

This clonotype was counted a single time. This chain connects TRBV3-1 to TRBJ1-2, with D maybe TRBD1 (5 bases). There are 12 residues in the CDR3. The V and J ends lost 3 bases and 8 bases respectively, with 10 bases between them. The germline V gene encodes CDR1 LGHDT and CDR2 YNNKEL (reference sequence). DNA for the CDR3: TGTGCCAGCAGCCAGCCCAGGGACGGCTACACCTTC. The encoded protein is CASSQPRDGYTF.

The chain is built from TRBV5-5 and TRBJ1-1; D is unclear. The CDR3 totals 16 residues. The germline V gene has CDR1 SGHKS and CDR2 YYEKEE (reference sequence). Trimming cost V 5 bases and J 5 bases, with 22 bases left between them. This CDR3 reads CASRLAGSFAGTEAFF. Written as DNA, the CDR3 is TGTGCCAGCAGACTAGCGGGGTCTTTCGCGGGGACTGAAGCTTTCTTT.

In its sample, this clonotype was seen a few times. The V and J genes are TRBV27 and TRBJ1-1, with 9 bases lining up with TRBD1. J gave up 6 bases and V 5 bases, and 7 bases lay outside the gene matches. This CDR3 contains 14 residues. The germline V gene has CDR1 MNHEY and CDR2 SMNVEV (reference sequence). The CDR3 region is CASSPTGGYSEAFF. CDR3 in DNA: TGTGCCAGCAGTCCCACAGGGGGCTACTCTGAAGCTTTCTTT.